The clone carrying this T cell receptor beta chain has at least ten counts. Its antigen is unknown. These data originate in a study of T cells in Graves' hyperthyroidism and ophthalmopathy. Study results and caveats: The majority of expanded thyroid clonotypes above 0.001 also appeared in blood.

Researchers barred patients who had uncontrolled infection, other autoimmune disease, pregnancy or lactation. Amplified TCR beta CDR3 regions derived from RNA transcripts. First-round RT-PCR with HTBI primers amplified the TCR CDR3 region. TCRdb re-analysed the multiplex PCR reads in MiXCR, keeping a single row per CDR3 protein. This sample has approximately 700,000 distinct CDR3 sequences, with nearly 45% found just once. Germline assignment: CDR1 SGHRS and CDR2 YFSETQ. The V and J ends lost 4 bases and 6 bases respectively, with 14 bases between them. CDR3 size: 15 residues. Sequenced sample: peripheral blood or thyroid tissue (not recorded which). The source is an adult man with Graves' disease, either hyperthyroidism or ophthalmopathy (not recorded which). This chain connects TRBV5-1 to TRBJ1-6, with a weak D call TRBD1 (5 bases). The CDR3 loop reads CASSLGPQANSPLHF. The CDR3 region has the DNA TGCGCCAGCAGCCTGGGACCTCAAGCTAATTCACCCCTCCACTTT.